Shown below are 5 T cell receptor beta chains from a single sample sequenced in a study of blood T cells in healthy people across ages. PCR was performed a second time for about 6 to 11 cycles using a sample-barcoded 5' primer and a J-beta primer mix. TCRdb reanalysed the 5' RACE reads using MiXCR and keeps one entry per CDR3 protein. The sample lists over a million distinct CDR3 sequences, around 43% occurring once. Sequenced input: blood. The receptors here all came from a woman aged 55-70 years in good health.

This clonotype appeared a few times. The chain is built from TRBV4-2 and TRBJ2-7; the D is unclear. Trimming stripped 4 bases from V and 3 bases from J, with 13 bases between. From germline, CDR1 is LGHNA and CDR2 YNFKEQ. This CDR3 contains 14 residues. CDR3 protein: CASSLRRTDYEQYF. As DNA, the CDR3 is TGTGCCAGCAGCCTTCGACGAACCGACTACGAGCAGTACTTC.

The chain uses TRBV7-2 and TRBJ2-5; 12 bases map to TRBD2. Germline-derived CDR1 and CDR2 are SGHTA and FQGNSA. V lost 5 bases to trimming and J lost 5 bases; unmatched junction nucleotides: 9. The CDR3 extends over 16 amino acids. In DNA form, the CDR3 reads TGTGCCAGCAGCCTTATGACTAGCGGGAGTGGGGAGACCCAGTACTTC. Translation gives CASSLMTSGSGETQYF.

V and J are TRBV11-2 and TRBJ2-4; no firm D call. This CDR3 has 15 amino acids. Germline assignment: CDR1 SGHAT and CDR2 FQNNGV. V was cut by 5 bases and J by 1 base, with 12 bases left in between. For the CDR3, the DNA is TGTGCCAGCAGCCCTATAAATCGGGCCAAAAACATTCAGTACTTC. Translating it yields CASSPINRAKNIQYF.

The V and J genes are TRBV25-1 and TRBJ2-5; TRBD2 is a possible D gene (5 bases). Germline V CDR1 and CDR2: MGHDK, SYGVNS. The length of the CDR3 is 15 residues. V dropped 2 bases and J dropped 4 bases, with 14 bases sitting between them. The CDR3 loop is CASSEGPGWGETQYF. CDR3 coding DNA: TGTGCCAGCAGTGAAGGGCCGGGATGGGGAGAGACCCAGTACTTC.

This clonotype has just a few counts. The rearrangement joins TRBV5-1 to TRBJ2-4; TRBD2 matches 14 bases. The J call is uncertain, as TRBJ2-7 better fits the DNA end. The CDR3 contains 17 residues. Germline V lookup: CDR1 SGHRS, CDR2 YFSETQ. CDR3 sequence (DNA): TGCGCCAGCAGCCTAGACACCGGGACTAGCGGGAGTTACGAGCAGTACTTC. It yields the protein CASSLDTGTSGSYEQYF.